These 27 T cell receptor beta chains originate from one sample sequenced in a study of cytomegalovirus exposure and HLA in healthy donors. The PCR employed 60 Vbeta primers together with 13 Jbeta primers. Sequencing was performed with immunoSEQ multiplex PCR; in TCRdb, only in-frame clones are kept and a portion is missing. The table shows around 160,000 clones, with 68% occurring only once. Sequencing input: PBMCs. Source of these receptors: a man in his fifties or sixties in good health and CMV-seronegative.

V gene TRBV13 combines with J gene TRBJ2-7; D uncertain. V was pared by 4 bases and J by 3 bases, with 7 bases between. The CDR3 sequence is 12 residues long. Germline loops: CDR1 PRHDT, CDR2 FYEKMQ (reference sequence). The CDR3 reads CASSWQDYEQYF. In DNA form, the CDR3 reads TGTGCCAGCAGCTGGCAGGACTACGAGCAGTACTTC.

This chain links TRBV19 with TRBJ2-6; weak D call: TRBD1 (6 bases). V was shortened by 4 bases and J by 0 bases, with 19 bases between the two germline ends. There are 19 residues in the CDR3. Germline V CDR1 and CDR2: LNHDA, SQIVND (reference sequence). The CDR3 region is CASSTRQAEYHSGANVLTF. The DNA of the CDR3 is TGTGCCAGTAGTACTAGACAGGCCGAATACCACTCTGGGGCCAACGTCCTGACTTTC.

CDR3 coding DNA: TGCGCCAGCAGCCACTTAACAGGTCCGAGCTCCTACAATGAGCAGTTCTTC. The encoded protein is CASSHLTGPSSYNEQFF. The chain joins TRBV4-1 to TRBJ2-1; D may be TRBD1 (5 bases). Germline V gene data show CDR1 as MGHRA and CDR2 as YSYEKL. This CDR3 has 17 residues. Between the trimmed V and J ends, which lost 3 bases and 0 bases, there was a span of 15 bases.

The rearrangement links TRBV4-2 to TRBJ1-1; 10 bases fit TRBD1. This CDR3 contains 15 residues. Trimming cost V 3 bases and J 0 bases; bases outside gene matches: 1. Germline loops: CDR1 LGHNA, CDR2 YNFKEQ. CDR3 sequence reads: CASSQGQGMNTEAFF. The CDR3 coding sequence is TGTGCCAGCAGCCAGGGACAGGGGATGAACACTGAAGCTTTCTTT.

This clone was observed a few times. J is TRBJ1-2 and V is TRBV6-1; 8 nucleotides agree with TRBD1. CDR1 and CDR2 from the germline V gene are MNHNS and SASEGT. J gave up 6 bases and V 5 bases, and 11 bases lay outside the gene matches. The CDR3 length is 15 residues. The CDR3 loop is CASSPIGQGTNGYTF. The DNA for the CDR3 is TGTGCCAGCAGTCCCATCGGACAGGGAACAAATGGCTACACCTTC.

The V gene is TRBV11-3, the J gene TRBJ2-1; D is unclear. The germline CDR1 and CDR2 sequences are SGHNT and YENEEA. The CDR3 has 12 residues. V shed 3 bases and J shed 7 bases, with 7 bases lying between them. The CDR3 spells CASSFRENEQFF. The CDR3 coding sequence is TGTGCCAGCAGCTTTAGAGAGAATGAGCAGTTCTTC. Looking up the rest from reference TRBV11-3 and TRBJ2-1 gives the full variable domain: EAGVVQSPRYKIIEKKQPVAFWCNPISGHNTLYWYLQNLGQGPELLIRYENEEAVDDSQLPKDRFSAERLKGVDSTLKIQPAELGDSAVYLCASSFRENEQFFGPGTRLTVL.

This clone was counted only a few times. The genes are TRBV5-1 and TRBJ1-1, with D unclear. The CDR3 spans 14 residues. The germline V gene has CDR1 SGHRS and CDR2 YFSETQ. The ends were cut back, 2 bases at V and 1 base at J, with 9 bases in the middle. Written as DNA, the CDR3 is TGCGCCAGCAGCTTAGACACGCCGAACACTGAAGCTTTCTTT. Translating gives CASSLDTPNTEAFF.

The chain recombines TRBV5-4 with TRBJ2-1; D gene unclear. The CDR3 runs to 13 residues. Germline V gives CDR1 SGHNT, CDR2 YYREEE (reference sequence). The V and J ends lost 2 bases and 4 bases respectively, with 7 bases between them. The CDR3 DNA follows: TGTGCCAGCAGCTTTCAGGAATACAATGAGCAGTTCTTC. This encodes CASSFQEYNEQFF.

In its sample, this clone was seen once. The V and J genes are TRBV5-1 and TRBJ1-1; TRBD1 agrees at 10 bases. Germline V lookup: CDR1 SGHRS, CDR2 YFSETQ. The CDR3 runs to 16 residues. V lost 0 bases and J lost 11; bases outside the gene matches: 13. CDR3 DNA sequence: TGCGCCAGCAGCTTGGCCCCCGGGACAGGGGTGATGGAGGCTTTCTTT. It is translated as CASSLAPGTGVMEAFF.

This clone was recorded a few times. This chain joins TRBV4-1 and TRBJ2-3, with 11 positions matching TRBD2. The length of the CDR3 is 16 residues. J was trimmed by 5 bases and V by 5 bases; bases with no gene match: 9. CDR1 and CDR2 from the germline V gene are MGHRA and YSYEKL. The CDR3 region has the DNA TGCGCCAGCAGCTCTACTAGCGGGGGATTAGGAGATACGCAGTATTTT. Its protein is CASSSTSGGLGDTQYF.

The chain is built from TRBV6-1 and TRBJ2-7; 8 positions match TRBD1. CDR1 and CDR2 (germline): MNHNS, SASEGT. Germline trimming cut 2 bases from V and 1 base from J; bases unmatched to any gene: 7. CDR3 length equals 16 residues. The CDR3 sequence is CASSEPRTGNSYEQYF. DNA of the CDR3: TGTGCCAGCAGTGAACCGCGGACAGGGAATTCCTACGAGCAGTACTTC.

V is TRBV28 and J is TRBJ1-1; 8 nucleotides align to TRBD1. Germline lookup yields CDR1 MDHEN and CDR2 SYDVKM. The CDR3 covers 14 residues. The junction had 8 bases not matched to a gene; V was cut back by 5 bases and J by 6 bases. CDR3 sequence: CASSPTRDRSEAFF. In nucleotides, the CDR3 is TGTGCCAGCAGTCCTACCCGGGACAGGTCTGAAGCTTTCTTT. Filled out from reference TRBV28 and TRBJ1-1, the complete variable domain reads DVKVTQSSRYLVKRTGEKVFLECVQDMDHENMFWYRQDPGLGLRLIYFSYDVKMKEKGDIPEGYSVSREKKERFSLILESASTNQTSMYLCASSPTRDRSEAFFGQGTRLTVV.

The rearrangement joins TRBV28 to TRBJ1-5; tentative D call: TRBD1 (5 bases). From germline, CDR1 is MDHEN and CDR2 SYDVKM. The CDR3 is 14 residues long. V lost 7 bases and J lost 0, with 10 bases in between. CDR3 in amino acids: CASNQGYSNQPQHF. DNA of the CDR3: TGTGCCAGCAACCAGGGCTATAGCAATCAGCCCCAGCATTTT. Full variable domain (outside the CDR3, taken from reference TRBV28 and TRBJ1-5): DVKVTQSSRYLVKRTGEKVFLECVQDMDHENMFWYRQDPGLGLRLIYFSYDVKMKEKGDIPEGYSVSREKKERFSLILESASTNQTSMYLCASNQGYSNQPQHFGDGTRLSIL.

V and J are TRBV4-1 and TRBJ2-3, with TRBD1 matching 9 bases. The trim removed 4 bases at V and 2 bases at J, leaving 4 bases unmatched. The CDR3 is made up of 15 amino acids. The germline gives CDR1 MGHRA, CDR2 YSYEKL. CDR3: CASSLRDRATDTQYF. In nucleotides, the CDR3 is TGCGCCAGCAGCCTCCGGGACAGGGCCACAGATACGCAGTATTTT.

This chain connects TRBV18 to TRBJ2-7; the match to TRBD1 covers 8 bases. With V trimmed by 5 bases and J by 7 bases, 13 bases remained unmatched. Germline V gene sequence: CDR1 KGHSH, CDR2 LQKENI. The CDR3 runs 15 residues. The CDR3 region has the DNA TGTGCCAGCTCATCCCTGGGGCAGGGGGCGCGAGAGCAGTACTTC. Protein product: CASSSLGQGAREQYF. The whole variable domain, remainder taken from reference TRBV18 and TRBJ2-7, is NAGVMQNPRHLVRRRGQEARLRCSPMKGHSHVYWYRQLPEEGLKFMVYLQKENIIDESGMPKERFSAEFPKEGPSILRIQQVVRGDSAAYFCASSSLGQGAREQYFGPGTRLTVT.

The genes are TRBV19 and TRBJ1-5, with D maybe TRBD1 (5 bases). The CDR3 runs to 15 residues. Deletions cut 6 bases from V and 2 bases from J, with 14 bases between. Germline CDR1 reads LNHDA; CDR2 reads SQIVND (reference sequence). The CDR3, as DNA: TGTGCCAGTAGCGAGACAGAGCAGGGCAATCAGCCCCAGCATTTT. Translated, it gives CASSETEQGNQPQHF.

As concerns this clone: The junction does not match germline at one end; this may be a read error. The V call is TRBV7-6, the J call TRBJ2-5, with TRBD2 as a possible D gene (7 bases). Germline V lookup: CDR1 SGHVS, CDR2 FNYEAQ. The CDR3 spans 16 residues. The CDR3 coding sequence is TGTGCCAGCACCTTAGGGGGGGTCCCTAACCAAGAGACCCAGTACTTC. It encodes CASTLGGVPNQETQYF.

The rearrangement uses TRBV6-4 and TRBJ2-1, with TRBD1 identical over 7 bases. V was clipped by 0 bases and J by 4 bases; unmatched bases: 9. The CDR3 totals 17 residues. Germline CDR1 is MRHNA and CDR2 is SNTAGT. The CDR3 loop reads CASSDSSTGTVYNEQFF. Here the CDR3 DNA reads TGTGCCAGCAGTGACTCTTCTACCGGGACAGTTTACAATGAGCAGTTCTTC.

J is TRBJ1-2 and V is TRBV6-1; no reliable D call. CDR1 and CDR2 from the germline V gene are MNHNS and SASEGT. V was shortened by 7 bases and J by 3 bases, with 12 bases between the two germline ends. There are 13 residues in the CDR3. The CDR3 here is CASTFHEDYGYTF. The CDR3, as DNA: TGTGCCAGCACGTTTCACGAGGACTATGGCTACACCTTC.

Worth noting for this clone: This CDR3 is also generated by other DNA sequences in the sample. The V call is TRBV5-1, the J call TRBJ1-1; D gene uncertain. CDR3 length: 15 amino acids. V was cut by 6 bases and J by 3 bases, with 18 bases left in between. Germline-derived CDR1 and CDR2 are SGHRS and YFSETQ. CDR3 protein: CASTPGGNTDTEAFF. CDR3 in DNA: TGCGCCAGCACCCCCGGAGGCAATACGGACACTGAAGCTTTCTTT.

The chain has TRBV18 and TRBJ2-7; tentative D call: TRBD2 (5 bases). CDR3 size: 14 residues. Germline CDR1 reads KGHSH; CDR2 reads LQKENI. Trimming took 6 bases from V and 6 from J, leaving 18 bases between them. DNA for the CDR3: TGTGCCAGCTCCCCATCCGGTGGGAGCGCCGAGCAGTACTTC. Its protein product is CASSPSGGSAEQYF.

This chain connects TRBV28 to TRBJ2-5, with D possibly being TRBD2 (5 bases). This CDR3 has 13 residues. Germline CDR1 MDHEN, CDR2 SYDVKM. The germline V and J ends were trimmed by 3 bases and 1 base, with 6 bases remaining between them. The CDR3 loop is CASSLEVQETQYF. CDR3 nucleotide sequence: TGTGCCAGCAGTTTGGAGGTCCAAGAGACCCAGTACTTC.

This clone was seen more than once but under ten times. This rearrangement joins TRBV6-5 to TRBJ1-6; maybe TRBD1 (5 bases). From germline, CDR1 is MNHEY and CDR2 SVGAGI. Trimming removed 2 bases at V and 8 bases at J, with 16 bases between. The CDR3 runs 16 residues. The CDR3 sequence: CASSYGGALGDSPLHF. Written as DNA, the CDR3 is TGTGCCAGCAGTTACGGCGGGGCCCTTGGAGATTCACCCCTCCACTTT.

This sequence joins TRBV5-1 and TRBJ2-1; 7 nucleotides agree with TRBD1. The CDR3 is 14 amino acids. Trimming cost V 4 bases and J 6 bases; bases outside gene matches: 7. Germline values: CDR1 SGHRS, CDR2 YFSETQ. The DNA of the CDR3 is TGCGCCAGCAGCACCGCGACAGGGTCCAATGAGCAGTTCTTC. Amino acid sequence: CASSTATGSNEQFF.

The chain links TRBV6-5 to TRBJ1-2; D is ambiguous. V shed 5 bases and J shed 0 bases, with 10 bases lying between them. In germline, CDR1 is MNHEY, CDR2 SVGAGI. The CDR3 covers 14 residues. In nucleotides, the CDR3 is TGTGCCAGCAGTGGAGAATTTTCTAACTATGGCTACACCTTC. Amino acids: CASSGEFSNYGYTF.

This chain links TRBV11-2 with TRBJ2-3, with D perhaps matching TRBD1 (6 bases). CDR3 length: 16 residues. Germline values: CDR1 SGHAT, CDR2 FQNNGV. V gave up 4 bases and J gave up 0 bases, with 14 bases separating them. The CDR3 here is CASSSPGHQSTDTQYF. Here the CDR3 DNA reads TGTGCCAGCAGCTCCCCGGGACACCAGAGCACAGATACGCAGTATTTT.

The rearrangement joins TRBV5-6 to TRBJ1-5; 7 nucleotides align to TRBD1. CDR1 and CDR2 (germline): SGHDT, YYEEEE. CDR3 length: 13 amino acids. Trimming removed 1 base from V and 7 bases from J; junction bases left unmatched: 2. The CDR3 DNA is TGTGCCAGCAGCTTGACAGGGGCCCAGCCCCAGCATTTT. As protein: CASSLTGAQPQHF.